Sequencing of this T cell receptor (beta chain) was carried out in a study of cytomegalovirus exposure and HLA in healthy donors. General observations from the study: A later analysis linked roughly 17,000 TCR beta sequences to HLA alleles at 0.05 false discovery rate. With later analysis, a missense DCLRE1C variant became linked to TCR beta V- and J-gene trimming.

PCR used 60 Vbeta primers and 13 Jbeta primers. The assay was immunoSEQ multiplex PCR, and TCRdb's table has in-frame clones only and misses some. The sample consists of under 200,000 clones, roughly 77% of them appearing once. Trimming cost V 6 bases and J 1 base; bases outside gene matches: 7. Germline V lookup: CDR1 MNHNY, CDR2 SVGAGI (reference sequence). This CDR3 is built from 15 residues. As regards this clone: What it recognizes is unknown.

The receptor was derived from a male donor in good health and CMV-seronegative. V and J are TRBV6-6 and TRBJ1-1; 8 bases are shared with TRBD1. The sequenced sample was PBMCs. The CDR3: CASSAPGQENTEAFF. The CDR3 DNA sequence: TGTGCCAGCAGCGCCCCGGGACAGGAGAACACTGAAGCTTTCTTT.